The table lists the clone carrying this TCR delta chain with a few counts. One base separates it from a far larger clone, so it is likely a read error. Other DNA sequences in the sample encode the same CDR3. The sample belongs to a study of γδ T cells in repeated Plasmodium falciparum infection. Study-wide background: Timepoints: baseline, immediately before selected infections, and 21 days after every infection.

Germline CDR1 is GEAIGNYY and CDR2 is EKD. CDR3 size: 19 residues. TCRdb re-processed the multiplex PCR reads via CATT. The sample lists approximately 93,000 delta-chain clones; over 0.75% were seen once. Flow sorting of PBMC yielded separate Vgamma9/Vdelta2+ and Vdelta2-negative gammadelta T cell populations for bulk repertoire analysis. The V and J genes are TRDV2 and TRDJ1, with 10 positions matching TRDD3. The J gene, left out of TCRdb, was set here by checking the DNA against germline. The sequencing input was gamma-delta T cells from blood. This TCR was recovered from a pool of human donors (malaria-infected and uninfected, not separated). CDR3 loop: CACDRGIRNWGMDTDKLIF. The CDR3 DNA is TGCGCCTGTGACCGGGGGATAAGGAACTGGGGGATGGACACCGATAAACTCATCTTT.